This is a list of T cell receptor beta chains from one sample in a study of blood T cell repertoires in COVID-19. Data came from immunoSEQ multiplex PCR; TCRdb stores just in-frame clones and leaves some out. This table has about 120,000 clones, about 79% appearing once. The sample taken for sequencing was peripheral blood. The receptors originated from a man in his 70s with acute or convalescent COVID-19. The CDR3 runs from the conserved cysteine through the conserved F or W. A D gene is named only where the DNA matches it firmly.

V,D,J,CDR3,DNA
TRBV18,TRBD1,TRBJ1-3,CASSQGQVNFGNTIYF,TGTGCCAGCTCACAGGGACAGGTGAACTTTGGAAACACCATATATTTT
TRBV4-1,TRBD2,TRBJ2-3,CASSQAGSGGYSTDTQYF,TGCGCCAGCAGCCAGGCCGGTAGCGGGGGCTATAGCACAGATACGCAGTATTTT
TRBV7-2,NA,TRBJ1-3,CASSSNRQVSGNTIYF,TGTGCCAGCAGCTCAAACAGACAGGTCTCAGGAAACACCATATATTTT
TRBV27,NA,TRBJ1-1,CASKNDRNTEAFF,TGTGCCAGCAAAAACGACAGGAACACTGAAGCTTTCTTT
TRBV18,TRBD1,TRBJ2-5,CASSLYGPGQTQETQYF,TGTGCCAGCTCACTGTATGGCCCGGGACAGACACAAGAGACCCAGTACTTC
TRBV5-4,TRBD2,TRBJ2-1,CASSAGTSNEQFF,TGTGCCAGCAGCGCCGGGACTAGCAATGAGCAGTTCTTC
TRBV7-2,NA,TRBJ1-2,CASSPLGFSYGYTF,TGTGCCAGCAGCCCGCTGGGCTTCTCCTATGGCTACACCTTC
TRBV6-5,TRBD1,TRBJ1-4,CASSTGEAKEKLFF,TGTGCCAGCTCGACAGGGGAGGCTAAAGAAAAACTGTTTTTT
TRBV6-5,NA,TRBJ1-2,CASRGHRNLNYGYTF,TGTGCCAGCAGAGGACATCGGAACCTTAACTATGGCTACACCTTC
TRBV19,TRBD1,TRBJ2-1,CASSIGQGWRYNEQFF,TGTGCCAGTAGTATAGGACAGGGGTGGCGGTACAATGAGCAGTTCTTC
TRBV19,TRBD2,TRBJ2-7,CASSQGTSGGQHEQYF,TGTGCCAGTAGTCAGGGGACTAGCGGGGGACAGCACGAGCAGTACTTC
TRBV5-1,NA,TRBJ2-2,CASSTGSNTGELFF,TGCGCCAGCAGTACAGGGTCGAACACCGGGGAGCTGTTTTTT
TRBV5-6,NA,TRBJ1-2,CASSPGGLGYTF,TGTGCCAGCAGCCCCGGCGGGTTAGGCTACACCTTC
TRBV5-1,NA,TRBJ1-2,CASSPGGALGYTF,TGCGCCAGCAGTCCCGGAGGGGCTTTAGGCTACACCTTC
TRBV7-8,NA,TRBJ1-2,CASSLVPRGGALDYGYTF,TGTGCCAGCAGCTTAGTTCCCCGGGGGGGGGCCCTCGACTATGGCTACACCTTC
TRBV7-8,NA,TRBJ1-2,CASSPGQTPGYGYTF,TGTGCCAGCAGCCCTGGACAGACCCCTGGCTATGGCTACACCTTC
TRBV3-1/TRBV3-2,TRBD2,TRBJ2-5,CASSQTSGIFEETQYF,TGTGCCAGCAGCCAAACTAGCGGGATCTTCGAAGAGACCCAGTACTTC